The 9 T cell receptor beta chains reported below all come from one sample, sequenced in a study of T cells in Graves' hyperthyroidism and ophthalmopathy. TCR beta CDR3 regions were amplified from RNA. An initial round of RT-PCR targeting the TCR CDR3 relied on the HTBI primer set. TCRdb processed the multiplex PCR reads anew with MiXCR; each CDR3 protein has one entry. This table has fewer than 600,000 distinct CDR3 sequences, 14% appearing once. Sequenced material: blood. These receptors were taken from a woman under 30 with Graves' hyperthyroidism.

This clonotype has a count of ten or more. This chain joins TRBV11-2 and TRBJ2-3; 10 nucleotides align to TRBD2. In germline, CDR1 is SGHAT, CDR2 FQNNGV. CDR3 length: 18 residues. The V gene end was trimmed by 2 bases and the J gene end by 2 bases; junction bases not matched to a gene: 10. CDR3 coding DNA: TGTGCCAGCAGCTTATTAAGAGGTAGCGGGAGGTTCACAGATACGCAGTATTTT. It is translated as CASSLLRGSGRFTDTQYF.

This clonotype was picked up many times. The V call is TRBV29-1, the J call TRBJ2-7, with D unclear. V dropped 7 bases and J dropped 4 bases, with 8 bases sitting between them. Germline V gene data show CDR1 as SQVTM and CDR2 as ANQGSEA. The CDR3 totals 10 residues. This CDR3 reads CSASPYEQYV. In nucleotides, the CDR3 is TGCAGCGCCAGTCCTTACGAGCAGTACGTC.

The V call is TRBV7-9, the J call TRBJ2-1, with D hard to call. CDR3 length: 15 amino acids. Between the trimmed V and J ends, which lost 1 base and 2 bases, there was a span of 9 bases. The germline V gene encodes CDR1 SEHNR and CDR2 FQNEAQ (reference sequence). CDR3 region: CASSLVLGTYNEQFF. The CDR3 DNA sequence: TGTGCCAGCAGCTTAGTTCTGGGCACCTACAATGAGCAGTTCTTC.

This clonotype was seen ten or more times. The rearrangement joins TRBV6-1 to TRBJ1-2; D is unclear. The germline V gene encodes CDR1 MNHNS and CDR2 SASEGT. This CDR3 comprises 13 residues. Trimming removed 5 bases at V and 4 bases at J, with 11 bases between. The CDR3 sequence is CASSYDTFYGYTF. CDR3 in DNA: TGTGCCAGCAGTTACGACACCTTCTATGGCTACACCTTC.

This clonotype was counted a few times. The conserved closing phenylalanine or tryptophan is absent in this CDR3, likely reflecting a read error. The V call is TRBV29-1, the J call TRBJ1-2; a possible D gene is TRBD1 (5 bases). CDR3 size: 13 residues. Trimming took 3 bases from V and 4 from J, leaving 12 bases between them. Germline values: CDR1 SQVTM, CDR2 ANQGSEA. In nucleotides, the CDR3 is TGCAGCGTTGAGAAGAACGGGGGCTATGGCTACACCCTC. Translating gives CSVEKNGGYGYTL.

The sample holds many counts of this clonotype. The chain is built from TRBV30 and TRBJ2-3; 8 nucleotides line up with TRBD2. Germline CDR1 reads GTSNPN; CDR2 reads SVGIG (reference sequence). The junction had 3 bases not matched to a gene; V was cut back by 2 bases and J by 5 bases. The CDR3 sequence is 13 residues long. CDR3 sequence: CAWSFGGGDTQYF. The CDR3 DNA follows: TGTGCCTGGAGTTTCGGGGGGGGAGATACGCAGTATTTT. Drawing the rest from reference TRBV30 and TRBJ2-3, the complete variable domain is SQTIHQWPATLVQPVGSPLSLECTVEGTSNPNLYWYRQAAGRGLQLLFYSVGIGQISSEVPQNLSASRPQDRQFILSSKKLLLSDSGFYLCAWSFGGGDTQYFGPGTRLTVL.

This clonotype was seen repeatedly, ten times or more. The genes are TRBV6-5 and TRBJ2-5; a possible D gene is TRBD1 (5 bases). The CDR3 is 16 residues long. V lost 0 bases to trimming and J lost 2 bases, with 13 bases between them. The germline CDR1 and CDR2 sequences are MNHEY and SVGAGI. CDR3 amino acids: CASSYSGANRQETQYF. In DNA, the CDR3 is TGTGCCAGCAGTTACTCTGGGGCCAACCGGCAAGAGACCCAGTACTTC.

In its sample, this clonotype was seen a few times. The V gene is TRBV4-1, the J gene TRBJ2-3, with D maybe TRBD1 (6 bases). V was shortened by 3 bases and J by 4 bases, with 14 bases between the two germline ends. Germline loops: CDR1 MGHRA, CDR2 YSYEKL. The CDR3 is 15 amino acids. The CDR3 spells CASSHLTGLADTQYF. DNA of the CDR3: TGCGCCAGCAGCCACCTTACAGGGTTGGCAGATACGCAGTATTTT.

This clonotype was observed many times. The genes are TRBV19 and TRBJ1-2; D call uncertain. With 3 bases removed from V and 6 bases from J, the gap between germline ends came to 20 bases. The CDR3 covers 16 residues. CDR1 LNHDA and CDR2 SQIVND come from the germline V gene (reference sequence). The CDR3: CASSILLSGSGDGYTF. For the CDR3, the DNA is TGTGCCAGTAGTATCCTTTTATCGGGTTCCGGGGATGGCTACACCTTC.